A single sample is the source of the 32 T cell receptor beta chains below, sequenced in a study of T cell changes during pregnancy in multiple sclerosis. Method: immunoSEQ multiplex PCR; TCRdb's copy keeps in-frame clones and lacks some. The table has about 80,000 clones, 90% to 95% seen once. This sample comprised peripheral blood, obtained before pregnancy. These receptors were obtained from a female donor with multiple sclerosis, enrolled in a pregnancy study.

The gene calls are TRBV30 and TRBJ1-2; D unresolved. The CDR3 has 13 amino acids. Looked up from germline, CDR1 is GTSNPN and CDR2 is SVGIG (reference sequence). The V gene lost 1 base and the J gene lost 4 bases, with 10 bases spanning the gap. In DNA, the CDR3 is TGTGCCTGGAGTGGAGGGTACGTCTATGGCTACACCTTC. This sequence encodes CAWSGGYVYGYTF.

The chain joins TRBV5-1 to TRBJ2-6; tentatively, D is TRBD1 (5 bases). The CDR3 is 16 residues long. The V and J ends lost 4 bases and 0 bases respectively, with 11 bases between them. Germline lookup yields CDR1 SGHRS and CDR2 YFSETQ. The CDR3: CASSLGHASGANVLTF. The CDR3, as DNA: TGCGCCAGCAGCCTCGGACACGCCTCTGGGGCCAACGTCCTGACTTTC.

This chain links TRBV18 with TRBJ2-7, with 7 positions matching TRBD1. The trim removed 3 bases at V and 0 bases at J, leaving 8 bases unmatched. CDR1 and CDR2 from the germline V gene are KGHSH and LQKENI. This CDR3 has 16 residues. The CDR3 DNA sequence: TGTGCCAGCTCACCGGGACAGCTAACCGGCTCCTACGAGCAGTACTTC. Amino acids: CASSPGQLTGSYEQYF.

The chain links TRBV13 to TRBJ2-3, with D perhaps matching TRBD1 (5 bases). Germline V gives CDR1 PRHDT, CDR2 FYEKMQ (reference sequence). This CDR3 has 13 amino acids. Trimming took off 5 bases at V and 11 bases at J, with 17 bases between the two ends. Here the CDR3 reads CASSVNRISGQYF. The DNA of the CDR3 is TGTGCCAGCAGCGTAAACAGGATTTCTGGGCAGTATTTT.

The chain recombines TRBV6-1 with TRBJ2-1, with D possibly matching TRBD1 (6 bases). V gave up 6 bases and J gave up 3 bases, with 9 bases separating them. Germline CDR1 MNHNS, CDR2 SASEGT. This CDR3 comprises 13 residues. CDR3 amino acids: CASSRQVYNEQFF. CDR3 coding DNA: TGTGCCAGCAGCCGACAGGTCTACAATGAGCAGTTCTTC.

CDR3 nucleotides: TGTGCCACCAGCAGAGTCGGGGGGGGGCTGGGATCCTCTTACAATGAGCAGTTCTTC. Its protein is CATSRVGGGLGSSYNEQFF. The chain is built from TRBV15 and TRBJ2-1, with 8 bases matching TRBD2. There are 19 residues in the CDR3. Germline CDR1 reads LNHNV; CDR2 reads YYDKDF (reference sequence). The ends lost 1 base at V and 4 bases at J; junction bases unmatched: 15.

The chain is built from TRBV28 and TRBJ2-1; 9 bases are shared with TRBD2. Trimming at V came to 3 bases and at J to 2 bases, leaving 2 bases not matched to a gene. Looked up from germline, CDR1 is MDHEN and CDR2 is SYDVKM. The CDR3 is 15 residues long. CDR3: CASSFGGRAYNEQFF. The CDR3 DNA follows: TGTGCCAGCAGTTTTGGCGGGAGGGCCTACAATGAGCAGTTCTTC.

The chain links TRBV5-4 to TRBJ2-5, with TRBD1 matching over 10 bases. CDR3 length equals 15 residues. Losses at the gene ends were 4 bases for V and 5 bases for J; bases not matched to a gene: 8. Germline assignment: CDR1 SGHNT and CDR2 YYREEE (reference sequence). DNA of the CDR3: TGTGCCAGCAGCGGACAGGGGGTGGGTAGGGAGACCCAGTACTTC. It codes for CASSGQGVGRETQYF.

The count of this clone is one. The chain recombines TRBV2 with TRBJ2-1, with D possibly being TRBD2 (5 bases). The V and J ends lost 6 bases and 3 bases respectively, with 9 bases between them. The CDR3 is 13 amino acids. In germline, CDR1 is SNHLY, CDR2 FYNNEI. The DNA of the CDR3 is TGTGCCAGCAGGGACTCGAACTACAATGAGCAGTTCTTC. This encodes CASRDSNYNEQFF.

This clone was seen only once. The chain carries TRBV13 and TRBJ1-2; D unresolved. This CDR3 comprises 11 residues. Germline CDR1 is PRHDT and CDR2 is FYEKMQ (reference sequence). Trimming took 0 bases from V and 14 from J, leaving 10 bases between them. For the CDR3, the DNA is TGTGCCAGCAGCTTAGGTCCTGGCTTGACCTTC. It yields the protein CASSLGPGLTF.

For the CDR3, the DNA is TGTGCCAGCTCACCAACAGGCCTTAGCAATCAGCCCCAGCATTTT. Translated, it gives CASSPTGLSNQPQHF. V and J are TRBV18 and TRBJ1-5; TRBD1 is a possible D gene (5 bases). V gave up 2 bases and J gave up 0 bases, with 8 bases separating them. CDR1 KGHSH and CDR2 LQKENI come from the germline V gene. CDR3 length: 15 residues.

V gene TRBV27 combines with J gene TRBJ2-7; 8 bases match TRBD2. V shed 5 bases, J shed 5 bases, and the junction held 8 bases outside the gene matches. Germline V gene data show CDR1 as MNHEY and CDR2 as SMNVEV (reference sequence). The CDR3 length is 14 residues. CDR3 nucleotide sequence: TGTGCCAGCAGTCCCCGGACTAGCAACCACGAGCAGTACTTC. It specifies CASSPRTSNHEQYF.

V is TRBV7-9 and J is TRBJ2-7; 7 bases line up with TRBD1. The CDR3 covers 14 residues. Germline values: CDR1 SEHNR, CDR2 FQNEAQ (reference sequence). J was trimmed by 2 bases and V by 5 bases; bases with no gene match: 6. The CDR3 DNA is TGTGCCAGCAGCCCCCGGGACAGAACCTACGAGCAGTACTTC. Its protein is CASSPRDRTYEQYF.

The rearrangement links TRBV4-2 to TRBJ2-7; 10 bases are shared with TRBD1. Losses at the gene ends were 5 bases for V and 7 bases for J; bases not matched to a gene: 8. The CDR3 is made up of 14 amino acids. Germline CDR1 is LGHNA and CDR2 is YNFKEQ. The CDR3 here is CASSVTGGLGEQYF. In DNA form, the CDR3 reads TGTGCCAGCAGCGTGACAGGGGGCTTGGGGGAGCAGTACTTC.

V and J are TRBV18 and TRBJ1-5; TRBD1 matches at 9 bases. The germline V gene has CDR1 KGHSH and CDR2 LQKENI. The trim removed 4 bases at V and 4 bases at J, leaving 8 bases unmatched. The CDR3 extends over 16 amino acids. The CDR3 DNA reads as TGTGCCAGCTCACAATCCGGGACAGGGCCGAATCAGCCCCAGCATTTT. This encodes CASSQSGTGPNQPQHF.

The chain recombines TRBV6-5 with TRBJ1-2; D is possibly TRBD1 (6 bases). The CDR3 length is 13 residues. The germline gives CDR1 MNHEY, CDR2 SVGAGI. V lost 6 bases and J 4 bases, leaving 12 bases between the germline ends. CDR3 in DNA: TGTGCCAGCAGCAGCCCCAGGGGCTATGGCTACACCTTC. This codes for CASSSPRGYGYTF.

The chain has TRBV5-4 and TRBJ2-1, with 9 bases fitting TRBD1. CDR3 size: 15 residues. The V gene's germline CDR1 is SGHNT and CDR2 YYREEE (reference sequence). V dropped 4 bases and J dropped 3; count of bases not matched to a gene: 5. The CDR3 DNA reads TGTGCCAGCAGCCCCCCGGGACAGGGCTACAATGAGCAGTTCTTC. As protein: CASSPPGQGYNEQFF. The full variable domain, with the rest looked up from reference TRBV5-4 and TRBJ2-1, is ETGVTQSPTHLIKTRGQQVTLRCSSQSGHNTVSWYQQALGQGPQFIFQYYREEENGRGNFPPRFSGLQFPNYSSELNVNALELDDSALYLCASSPPGQGYNEQFFGPGTRLTVL.

J is TRBJ2-7 and V is TRBV19; the match to TRBD1 covers 8 bases. The CDR3 contains 15 residues. Germline trimming cut 5 bases from V and 3 bases from J; bases unmatched to any gene: 9. Germline CDR1 LNHDA, CDR2 SQIVND (reference sequence). CDR3 sequence: CASSSPGQGVYEQYF. Here the CDR3 DNA reads TGTGCCAGTAGTTCGCCCGGACAGGGTGTCTACGAGCAGTACTTC.

The chain employs TRBV7-8 and TRBJ2-5; 8 nucleotides match TRBD1. This CDR3 region has 14 residues. The germline gives CDR1 SGHVS, CDR2 FQNEAQ. The trim removed 5 bases at V and 2 bases at J, leaving 4 bases unmatched. In DNA, the CDR3 is TGTGCCAGCAGCGGATACAGGGGGCAAGAGACCCAGTACTTC. Its protein is CASSGYRGQETQYF.

The rearrangement links TRBV7-9 to TRBJ1-1; 7 nucleotides match TRBD1. The junction had 13 bases not matched to a gene; V was cut back by 7 bases and J by 8 bases. Germline loops: CDR1 SEHNR, CDR2 FQNEAQ (reference sequence). This CDR3 contains 14 residues. The CDR3 region has the DNA TGTGCCAGCACCCTATCCGGACAGGTCGGGGAAGCTTTCTTT. Translated: CASTLSGQVGEAFF.

This clone was observed once. The rearrangement uses TRBV11-2 and TRBJ2-7; 9 bases align to TRBD2. Germline V lookup: CDR1 SGHAT, CDR2 FQNNGV. There are 13 residues in the CDR3. V lost 4 bases, J lost 3 bases, and 1 base stayed unmatched. The CDR3 DNA reads as TGTGCCAGCAGCTCGACTAGCGGCTACGAGCAGTACTTC. Translation: CASSSTSGYEQYF.

This clone came up once. The chain is built from TRBV7-9 and TRBJ1-1; possibly TRBD1 for D (6 bases). Looked up from germline, CDR1 is SEHNR and CDR2 is FQNEAQ (reference sequence). The CDR3 covers 14 residues. Between the trimmed V and J ends, which lost 7 bases and 2 bases, there was a span of 14 bases. DNA of the CDR3: TGTGCCAGCACCCCGACGGACAGAAACACTGAAGCTTTCTTT. Protein product: CASTPTDRNTEAFF.

The V gene is TRBV19, the J gene TRBJ2-1; 11 nucleotides align to TRBD1. Germline lookup yields CDR1 LNHDA and CDR2 SQIVND (reference sequence). Trimming cost V 5 bases and J 9 bases; bases outside gene matches: 18. This CDR3 region has 18 residues. The CDR3 sequence: CASSLILGQGAAVGEQFF. In DNA, the CDR3 is TGTGCCAGTAGTTTAATCCTCGGACAGGGGGCCGCAGTGGGTGAGCAGTTCTTC. The complete variable domain, with remaining parts taken from reference TRBV19 and TRBJ2-1, reads DGGITQSPKYLFRKEGQNVTLSCEQNLNHDAMYWYRQDPGQGLRLIYYSQIVNDFQKGDIAEGYSVSREKKESFPLTVTSAQKNPTAFYLCASSLILGQGAAVGEQFFGPGTRLTVL.

The chain is built from TRBV5-1 and TRBJ2-1, with D unresolved. CDR3 length: 13 residues. Looked up from germline, CDR1 is SGHRS and CDR2 is YFSETQ. Deletions cut 4 bases from V and 6 bases from J, with 11 bases between. The CDR3 protein is CASSPIVSNEQFF. The DNA of the CDR3 is TGCGCCAGCAGCCCAATCGTTAGCAATGAGCAGTTCTTC.

The chain employs TRBV28 and TRBJ1-1, with a possible D match to TRBD1 (5 bases). V lost 3 bases and J lost 10, with 12 bases in between. The CDR3 is 12 residues long. Looked up from germline, CDR1 is MDHEN and CDR2 is SYDVKM. The CDR3 sequence: CASSLDVRGAFF. CDR3 DNA: TGTGCCAGCAGTTTGGACGTAAGGGGAGCTTTCTTT.

The chain uses TRBV5-1 and TRBJ2-3; TRBD1 matches 8 bases. CDR1 and CDR2 (germline): SGHRS, YFSETQ. The CDR3 runs 15 residues. V was pared by 5 bases and J by 1 base, with 6 bases of the junction left unmatched. The CDR3 protein is CASRPPGQGTDTQYF. The DNA of the CDR3 is TGCGCCAGCAGACCTCCGGGACAGGGCACAGATACGCAGTATTTT.

The genes are TRBV4-3 and TRBJ1-1; D call uncertain. CDR3 length: 15 residues. V was cut by 0 bases and J by 7 bases, with 15 bases left in between. Germline-derived CDR1 and CDR2 are LGHNA and YSLEER. The CDR3 is CASSQDHMAHDEAFF. The DNA of the CDR3 is TGCGCCAGCAGCCAAGATCATATGGCCCATGATGAAGCTTTCTTT.

CDR3 region: CASLFLRDSYEQYF. The CDR3, as DNA: TGTGCCAGCCTATTCCTGCGGGACAGCTACGAGCAGTACTTC. V gene TRBV2 combines with J gene TRBJ2-7, with a weak D call TRBD1 (7 bases). CDR1 and CDR2 from the germline V gene are SNHLY and FYNNEI. The CDR3 runs 14 residues. V gave up 8 bases and J gave up 3 bases, with 17 bases separating them.

The chain joins TRBV11-2 to TRBJ2-2, with TRBD1 matching 8 bases. The trim removed 5 bases at V and 4 bases at J, leaving 9 bases unmatched. The CDR3 contains 16 residues. The germline V gene encodes CDR1 SGHAT and CDR2 FQNNGV. The CDR3 DNA reads TGTGCCAGCAGCCCCTTGCCCAGGGGGCGCACCGGGGAGCTGTTTTTT. Translated: CASSPLPRGRTGELFF.

This chain's CDR3 is CASEGGNTIYF. DNA of the CDR3: TGCGCCAGCGAGGGAGGAAACACCATATATTTT. The rearrangement joins TRBV5-1 to TRBJ1-3; D unclear. The CDR3 has 11 residues. Germline values: CDR1 SGHRS, CDR2 YFSETQ. V was trimmed by 7 bases and J by 4 bases, leaving 6 bases between them.

The chain has TRBV7-8 and TRBJ2-7, with 11 bases aligning to TRBD1. Germline assignment: CDR1 SGHVS and CDR2 FQNEAQ. After removal of 5 bases from V and 3 bases from J, the junction contained 6 bases not matched to a gene. CDR3 length equals 15 residues. The CDR3 region has the DNA TGTGCCAGCAGCAAATCGGGACAGGGGGACTACGAGCAGTACTTC. It codes for CASSKSGQGDYEQYF.

The chain carries TRBV23-1 and TRBJ1-5; 9 bases are a match to TRBD1. TRBV23-1 is noted as an ORF with a role that remains uncertain. J lost 1 base, V lost 1 base, and 5 bases had no gene match. This CDR3 is 17 amino acids long. The CDR3 here is CASSQLGQGRSNQPQHF. The DNA for the CDR3 is TGCGCCAGCAGTCAATTGGGACAGGGACGGAGCAATCAGCCCCAGCATTTT.